One sample yielded the 14 T cell receptor beta chains listed below, sequenced in a study of blood T cell repertoires in COVID-19. Sequencing used immunoSEQ multiplex PCR; TCRdb keeps in-frame clones, though not all of them. This table has tens of thousands of clones, about 86% appearing once. The sequenced material came from peripheral blood. Receptor source: a woman aged 55-70 years with acute or convalescent COVID-19.

The chain joins TRBV27 to TRBJ2-1, with TRBD2 identical over 9 bases. This CDR3 region has 17 residues. Germline V lookup: CDR1 MNHEY, CDR2 SMNVEV (reference sequence). Trimming cost V 0 bases and J 4 bases; bases outside gene matches: 7. The CDR3 here is CASSLSPLAGRYNEQFF. CDR3 nucleotides: TGTGCCAGCAGTTTATCCCCTCTAGCGGGGAGATACAATGAGCAGTTCTTC.

The gene calls are TRBV7-9 and TRBJ1-6; D uncertain. CDR3 length equals 15 residues. The V gene lost 1 base and the J gene lost 3 bases, with 7 bases spanning the gap. CDR1 SEHNR and CDR2 FQNEAQ come from the germline V gene (reference sequence). The CDR3 protein is CASSLGHHYNSPLHF. The CDR3 nucleotides read TGTGCCAGCAGCTTAGGACACCACTATAATTCACCCCTCCACTTT.

This clone was recorded only once. The rearrangement links TRBV6-5 to TRBJ1-1; D may be TRBD1 (5 bases). V was shortened by 6 bases and J by 3 bases, with 17 bases between the two germline ends. The CDR3 covers 15 residues. Germline V lookup: CDR1 MNHEY, CDR2 SVGAGI. The CDR3 DNA reads TGTGCCAGCAGAACTGCAGGGAAAGGCGACACTGAAGCTTTCTTT. Its protein product is CASRTAGKGDTEAFF.

The chain couples TRBV20-1 to TRBJ2-5, with 13 bases fitting TRBD2. Germline CDR1 and CDR2: DFQATT and SNEGSKA (reference sequence). The V segment lost 3 bases and the J segment 1 base; nucleotides outside the gene matches: 5. The CDR3 loop spans 16 amino acids. The CDR3 DNA reads TGCAGTGCTAGTCGACTAGCGGGGGGCTTCCAAGAGACCCAGTACTTC. Amino acid sequence: CSASRLAGGFQETQYF.

CDR3 sequence (DNA): TGCGCCAGCAGCCCGGGACTAGGAGGTTCCGGGGAGCTGTTTTTT. This gives the protein CASSPGLGGSGELFF. The rearrangement joins TRBV10-1 to TRBJ2-2, with 8 positions matching TRBD2. Germline V gene sequence: CDR1 WNHNN, CDR2 SYGVQD (reference sequence). Unmatched junction bases numbered 9, after V lost 6 bases and J lost 6 bases. This CDR3 has 15 amino acids.

The rearrangement uses TRBV10-3 and TRBJ1-6; D remains unclear. CDR1 and CDR2 from the germline V gene are ENHRY and SYGVKD. V lost 8 bases to trimming and J lost 4 bases, with 12 bases between them. The CDR3 covers 14 residues. The CDR3 sequence: CAIGSDSYNSPLHF. CDR3 nucleotide sequence: TGTGCCATCGGGTCAGACTCGTATAATTCACCCCTCCACTTT.

The rearrangement uses TRBV5-6 and TRBJ1-2; a possible D gene is TRBD1 (5 bases). CDR1 is SGHDT, CDR2 YYEEEE, per germline. CDR3 length: 14 residues. With 1 base removed from V and 6 bases from J, the gap between germline ends came to 13 bases. The CDR3 DNA is TGTGCCAGCAGCTTGATGTTCAGGGATCATGGCTACACCTTC. It yields the protein CASSLMFRDHGYTF.

The V and J genes are TRBV7-3 and TRBJ1-1, with D perhaps matching TRBD1 (5 bases). Germline CDR1 reads SGHTA; CDR2 reads FQGTGA. CDR3 size: 15 residues. V shed 0 bases and J shed 1 base, with 9 bases lying between them. The CDR3 protein is CASSLTRQGNTEAFF. The CDR3 nucleotides are TGTGCCAGCAGCTTAACTAGGCAGGGGAACACTGAAGCTTTCTTT.

The chain combines TRBV4-2 with TRBJ2-7; 8 nucleotides align to TRBD2. The trim removed 5 bases at V and 5 bases at J, leaving 11 bases unmatched. The CDR3 extends over 15 amino acids. Germline CDR1 and CDR2: LGHNA and YNFKEQ. The CDR3 spells CASSYPGGGVNEQYF. CDR3 in DNA: TGTGCCAGCAGCTACCCGGGAGGGGGGGTCAACGAGCAGTACTTC.

This clone was observed a handful of times. The V and J genes are TRBV19 and TRBJ1-1, with D unresolved. Germline V CDR1 and CDR2: LNHDA, SQIVND (reference sequence). This CDR3 comprises 14 residues. With 6 bases removed from V and 0 bases from J, the gap between germline ends came to 11 bases. The CDR3 nucleotides read TGTGCCAGTAGAGGAGGTGGGATGAACACTGAAGCTTTCTTT. Translation gives CASRGGGMNTEAFF.

The chain has TRBV30 and TRBJ1-3; D gene ambiguous. The V gene lost 5 bases and the J gene lost 0 bases, with 5 bases spanning the gap. CDR3 length: 12 residues. Germline V gene data show CDR1 as GTSNPN and CDR2 as SVGIG (reference sequence). CDR3 residues: CAWHSSGNTIYF. CDR3 bases: TGTGCCTGGCACAGCTCTGGAAACACCATATATTTT.

The gene calls are TRBV7-3 and TRBJ1-2, with D tentatively TRBD1 (6 bases). Trimming cost V 5 bases and J 4 bases, with 14 bases left between them. The germline V gene encodes CDR1 SGHTA and CDR2 FQGTGA. The length of the CDR3 is 14 residues. The DNA for the CDR3 is TGTGCCAGCAGCAGAGACGGGGACATCTATGGCTACACCTTC. It is translated as CASSRDGDIYGYTF.

This sequence joins TRBV5-1 and TRBJ2-5, with 8 nucleotides matching TRBD1. CDR1 is SGHRS and CDR2 is YFSETQ in the germline V gene. The CDR3 loop spans 13 amino acids. Losses at the gene ends were 3 bases for V and 7 bases for J; bases not matched to a gene: 5. CDR3 region: CASSSDRGSTQYF. The CDR3 DNA is TGCGCCAGCAGCTCCGACAGGGGATCGACCCAGTACTTC. Full variable domain (remainder filled in from reference TRBV5-1 and TRBJ2-5): KAGVTQTPRYLIKTRGQQVTLSCSPISGHRSVSWYQQTPGQGLQFLFEYFSETQRNKGNFPGRFSGRQFSNSRSEMNVSTLELGDSALYLCASSSDRGSTQYFGPGTRLLVL.

The chain is built from TRBV5-8 and TRBJ2-2; maybe TRBD1 (6 bases). The CDR3 covers 18 residues. V lost 4 bases and J 4 bases, leaving 23 bases between the germline ends. Germline loops: CDR1 SGHTS, CDR2 YDEGEE. The CDR3 reads CASSVAGVGVPSTGELFF. CDR3 DNA sequence: TGTGCCAGCAGCGTAGCAGGGGTTGGAGTCCCGAGCACCGGGGAGCTGTTTTTT.